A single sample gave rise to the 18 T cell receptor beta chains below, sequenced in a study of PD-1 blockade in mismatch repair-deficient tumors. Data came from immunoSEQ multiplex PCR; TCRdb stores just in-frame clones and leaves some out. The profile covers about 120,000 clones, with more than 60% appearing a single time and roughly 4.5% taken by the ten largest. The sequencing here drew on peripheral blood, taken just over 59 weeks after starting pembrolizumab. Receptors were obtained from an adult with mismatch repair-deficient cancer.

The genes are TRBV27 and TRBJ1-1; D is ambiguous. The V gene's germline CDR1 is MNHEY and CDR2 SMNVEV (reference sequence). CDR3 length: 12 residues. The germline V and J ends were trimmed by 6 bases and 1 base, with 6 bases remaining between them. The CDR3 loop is CASSSQNTEAFF. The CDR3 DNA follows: TGTGCCAGCAGCAGCCAGAACACTGAAGCTTTCTTT.

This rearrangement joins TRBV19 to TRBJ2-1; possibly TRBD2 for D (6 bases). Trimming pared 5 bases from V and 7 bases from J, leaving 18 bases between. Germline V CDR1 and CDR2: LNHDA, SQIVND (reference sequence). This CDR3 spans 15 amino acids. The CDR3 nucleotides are TGTGCCAGTAGTCGGAGGGGCCAGGGTGGGAATGAGCAGTTCTTC. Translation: CASSRRGQGGNEQFF.

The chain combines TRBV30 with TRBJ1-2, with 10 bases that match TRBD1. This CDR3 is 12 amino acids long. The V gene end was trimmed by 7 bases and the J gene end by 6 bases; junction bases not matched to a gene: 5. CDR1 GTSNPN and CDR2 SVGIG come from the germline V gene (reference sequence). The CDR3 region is CASPGTGDGYTF. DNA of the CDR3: TGTGCCTCCCCCGGGACAGGGGATGGCTACACCTTC.

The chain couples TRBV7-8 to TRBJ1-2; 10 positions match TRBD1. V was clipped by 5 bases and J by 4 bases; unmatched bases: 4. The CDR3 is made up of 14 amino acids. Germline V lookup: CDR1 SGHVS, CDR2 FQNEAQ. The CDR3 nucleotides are TGTGCCAGCAGCCCGGGGACAGGGGCCTATGGCTACACCTTC. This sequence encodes CASSPGTGAYGYTF.

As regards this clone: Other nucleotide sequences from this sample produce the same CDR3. For the CDR3, the DNA is TGTGCCAGCAGTCGGCAGGGCTACACCGGGGAGCTGTTTTTT. As protein: CASSRQGYTGELFF. J is TRBJ2-2 and V is TRBV27; weak D call: TRBD1 (5 bases). The V end lost 5 bases, the J end lost 3 bases, and 10 bases lay between the germline ends. CDR1 and CDR2 (germline): MNHEY, SMNVEV (reference sequence). The CDR3 has 14 amino acids.

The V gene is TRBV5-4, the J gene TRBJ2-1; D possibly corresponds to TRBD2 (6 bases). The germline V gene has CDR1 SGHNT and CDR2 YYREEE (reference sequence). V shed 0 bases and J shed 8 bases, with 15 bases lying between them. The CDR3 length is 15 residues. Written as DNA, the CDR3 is TGTGCCAGCAGCTTGGAGACTAGAAGCATCGATGAGCAGTTCTTC. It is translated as CASSLETRSIDEQFF.

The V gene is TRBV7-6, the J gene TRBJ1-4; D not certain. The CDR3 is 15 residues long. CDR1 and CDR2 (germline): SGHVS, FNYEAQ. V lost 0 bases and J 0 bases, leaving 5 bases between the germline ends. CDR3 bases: TGTGCCAGCAGCTTAGCTATTTCAACTAATGAAAAACTGTTTTTT. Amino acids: CASSLAISTNEKLFF.

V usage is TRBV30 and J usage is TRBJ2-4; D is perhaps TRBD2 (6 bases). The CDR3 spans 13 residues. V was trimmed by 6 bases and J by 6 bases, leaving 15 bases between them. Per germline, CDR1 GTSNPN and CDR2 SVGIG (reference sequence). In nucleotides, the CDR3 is TGTGCCTGTAACCGGGACTTCGGAAACATTCAGTACTTC. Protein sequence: CACNRDFGNIQYF. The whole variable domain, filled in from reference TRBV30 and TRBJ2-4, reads SQTIHQWPATLVQPVGSPLSLECTVEGTSNPNLYWYRQAAGRGLQLLFYSVGIGQISSEVPQNLSASRPQDRQFILSSKKLLLSDSGFYLCACNRDFGNIQYFGAGTRLSVL.

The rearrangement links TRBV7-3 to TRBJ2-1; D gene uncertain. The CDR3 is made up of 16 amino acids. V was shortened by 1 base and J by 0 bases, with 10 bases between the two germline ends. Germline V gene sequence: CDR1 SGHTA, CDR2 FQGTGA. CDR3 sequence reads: CASSLNGGSSYNEQFF. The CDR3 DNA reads TGTGCCAGCAGCTTAAACGGCGGCTCCTCCTACAATGAGCAGTTCTTC.

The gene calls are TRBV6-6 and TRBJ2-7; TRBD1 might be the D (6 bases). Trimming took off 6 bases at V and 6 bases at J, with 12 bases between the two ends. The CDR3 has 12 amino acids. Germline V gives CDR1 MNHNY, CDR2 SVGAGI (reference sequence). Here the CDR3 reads CASSPTTGEQYF. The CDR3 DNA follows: TGTGCCAGCAGCCCTACGACAGGCGAGCAGTACTTC.

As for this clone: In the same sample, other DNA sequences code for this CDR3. The CDR3, as DNA: TGCGCCAGCAGCCCGGGACAGCCGAACACTGAAGCTTTCTTT. Its protein product is CASSPGQPNTEAFF. The J gene is TRBJ1-1, the V gene TRBV5-1, with 7 positions matching TRBD1. The CDR3 totals 14 residues. Germline assignment: CDR1 SGHRS and CDR2 YFSETQ. The J segment lost 1 base and the V segment lost 4 bases, leaving 4 bases of the junction unmatched.

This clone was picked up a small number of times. CDR3 residues: CAWSVLGAHEKLFF. For the CDR3, the DNA is TGTGCCTGGAGTGTTCTGGGGGCGCATGAAAAACTGTTTTTT. The chain combines TRBV30 with TRBJ1-4, with D perhaps TRBD1 (6 bases). The length of the CDR3 is 14 residues. CDR1 is GTSNPN, CDR2 SVGIG, per germline (reference sequence). V was clipped by 0 bases and J by 6 bases, with 11 bases between them. The variable domain in full, completed from reference TRBV30 and TRBJ1-4, reads SQTIHQWPATLVQPVGSPLSLECTVEGTSNPNLYWYRQAAGRGLQLLFYSVGIGQISSEVPQNLSASRPQDRQFILSSKKLLLSDSGFYLCAWSVLGAHEKLFFGSGTQLSVL.

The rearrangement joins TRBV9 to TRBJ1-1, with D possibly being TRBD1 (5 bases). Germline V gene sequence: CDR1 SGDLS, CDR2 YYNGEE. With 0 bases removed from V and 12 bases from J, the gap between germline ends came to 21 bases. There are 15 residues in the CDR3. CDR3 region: CASSVEGRAASRTFF. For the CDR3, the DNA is TGTGCCAGCAGCGTAGAAGGCAGGGCAGCATCACGAACTTTCTTT. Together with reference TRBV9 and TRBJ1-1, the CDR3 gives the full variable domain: DSGVTQTPKHLITATGQRVTLRCSPRSGDLSVYWYQQSLDQGLQFLIQYYNGEERAKGNILERFSAQQFPDLHSELNLSSLELGDSALYFCASSVEGRAASRTFFGQGTRLTVV.

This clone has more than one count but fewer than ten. The CDR3 DNA reads TGTGCCAGCAGTGAAGGACTAGCGGGGTTCGGAGATACGCAGTATTTT. This sequence encodes CASSEGLAGFGDTQYF. The V gene is TRBV6-1, the J gene TRBJ2-3; 11 nucleotides line up with TRBD2. J was trimmed by 5 bases and V by 1 base; bases with no gene match: 5. Germline CDR1 is MNHNS and CDR2 is SASEGT. This CDR3 comprises 16 residues.

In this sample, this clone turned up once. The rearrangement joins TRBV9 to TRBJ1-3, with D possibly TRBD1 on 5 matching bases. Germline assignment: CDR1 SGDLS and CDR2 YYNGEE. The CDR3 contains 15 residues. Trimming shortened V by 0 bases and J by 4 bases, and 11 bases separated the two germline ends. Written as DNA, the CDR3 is TGTGCCAGCAGCGTAGGGGATTGGGGGGGAAACACCATATATTTT. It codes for CASSVGDWGGNTIYF.

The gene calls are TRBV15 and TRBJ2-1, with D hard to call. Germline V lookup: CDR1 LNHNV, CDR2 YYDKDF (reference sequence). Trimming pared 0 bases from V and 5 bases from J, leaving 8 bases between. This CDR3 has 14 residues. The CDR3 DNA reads TGTGCCACCAGCAGAGATCGCCGAGACAATGAGCAGTTCTTC. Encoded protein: CATSRDRRDNEQFF.

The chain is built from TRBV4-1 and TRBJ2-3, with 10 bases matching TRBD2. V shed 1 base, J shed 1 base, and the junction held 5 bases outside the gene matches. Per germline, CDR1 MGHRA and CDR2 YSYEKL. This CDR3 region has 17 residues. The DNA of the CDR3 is TGCGCCAGCAGCCAAGTGCAGAGCGGGAGGGGCACAGATACGCAGTATTTT. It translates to CASSQVQSGRGTDTQYF.

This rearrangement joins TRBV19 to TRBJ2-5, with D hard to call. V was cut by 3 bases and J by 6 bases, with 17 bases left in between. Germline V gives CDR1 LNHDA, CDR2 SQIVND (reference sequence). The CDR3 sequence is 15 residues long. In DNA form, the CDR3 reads TGTGCCAGTAGTATTGGCCACCAAGGGCCTAAGACCCAGTACTTC. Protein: CASSIGHQGPKTQYF. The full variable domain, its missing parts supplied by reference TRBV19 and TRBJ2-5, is DGGITQSPKYLFRKEGQNVTLSCEQNLNHDAMYWYRQDPGQGLRLIYYSQIVNDFQKGDIAEGYSVSREKKESFPLTVTSAQKNPTAFYLCASSIGHQGPKTQYFGPGTRLLVL.